A single sample is the source of the 8 T cell receptor beta chains below, sequenced in a study of OX40 agonist ivuxolimab in advanced cancers. The library was prepared using the immunoSEQ multiplex PCR assay. What TCRdb holds here is the immuneACCESS table cut down to in-frame rearrangements. Part of the clones is not present; checked against another copy, under half of the missing clones reflect an unresolved V gene, and the others are unexplained. This sample gives 60,000 to 85,000 clones in total; approximately 90% of them show up just once. The biggest ten clones account for 3% to 4% of the sample. The sequences come from CD4+ or CD8+ T cells sorted from blood, collected in a trial of the OX40 agonist ivuxolimab. The receptors originated from an adult with an advanced solid tumor such as melanoma, head and neck, liver or kidney cancer.

V is TRBV14 and J is TRBJ2-1, with D tentatively TRBD2 (5 bases). Per the germline V gene, CDR1 is SGHDN and CDR2 is FVKESK. V gave up 2 bases and J gave up 10 bases, with 12 bases separating them. The CDR3 is 13 residues long. The CDR3 spells CASSQLGLEEQFF. For the CDR3, the DNA is TGTGCCAGCAGCCAACTAGGACTGGAAGAGCAGTTCTTC.

V and J are TRBV7-9 and TRBJ2-7, with TRBD1 matching over 11 bases. The CDR3 is 15 residues long. J was trimmed by 2 bases and V by 5 bases; bases with no gene match: 5. Germline lookup yields CDR1 SEHNR and CDR2 FQNEAQ (reference sequence). CDR3 sequence reads: CASSRGTGGPYEQYF. CDR3 in DNA: TGTGCCAGCAGCCGGGGGACAGGGGGACCCTACGAGCAGTACTTC.

The genes are TRBV18 and TRBJ1-1; D is possibly TRBD1 (5 bases). Deletions cut 3 bases from V and 2 bases from J, with 22 bases between. The length of the CDR3 is 18 residues. Germline assignment: CDR1 KGHSH and CDR2 LQKENI. In DNA, the CDR3 is TGTGCCAGCTCACCTTCCCGCCTGGGGTGGGGGACCAACACTGAAGCTTTCTTT. Its protein is CASSPSRLGWGTNTEAFF.

V usage is TRBV15 and J usage is TRBJ2-1; D is unresolved. V shed 5 bases and J shed 3 bases, with 14 bases lying between them. Per germline, CDR1 LNHNV and CDR2 YYDKDF (reference sequence). The CDR3 sequence is 15 residues long. CDR3 loop: CATSSPKLVYNEQFF. CDR3 coding DNA: TGTGCCACCAGCTCGCCCAAGCTGGTCTACAATGAGCAGTTCTTC. Full variable domain (outside the CDR3, taken from reference TRBV15 and TRBJ2-1): DAMVIQNPRYQVTQFGKPVTLSCSQTLNHNVMYWYQQKSSQAPKLLFHYYDKDFNNEADTPDNFQSRRPNTSFCFLDIRSPGLGDTAMYLCATSSPKLVYNEQFFGPGTRLTVL.

This clone occurred once. The chain has TRBV11-2 and TRBJ2-7, with TRBD2 matching 8 bases. J gave up 0 bases and V 5 bases, and 3 bases lay outside the gene matches. The CDR3 has 14 amino acids. Germline-derived CDR1 and CDR2 are SGHAT and FQNNGV. CDR3 region: CASSRREDSYEQYF. As DNA, the CDR3 is TGTGCCAGCAGCCGGCGGGAGGACTCCTACGAGCAGTACTTC.

The chain combines TRBV19 with TRBJ1-4; D not certain. V gave up 7 bases and J gave up 8 bases, with 17 bases separating them. This CDR3 spans 14 amino acids. CDR1 is LNHDA, CDR2 SQIVND, per germline (reference sequence). The CDR3 protein is CASTPAGRSEKLFF. The DNA of the CDR3 is TGTGCCAGTACCCCGGCCGGGCGAAGCGAAAAACTGTTTTTT.

This chain connects TRBV10-3 to TRBJ2-2; 7 positions agree with TRBD1. The CDR3 loop spans 19 amino acids. Germline-derived CDR1 and CDR2 are ENHRY and SYGVKD. Trimming took 0 bases from V and 6 from J; bases not matched to a gene: 16. CDR3 bases: TGTGCCATCAGTGAGTCGACTCCGGACAGGTCGTCAAGCTCCGGGGAGCTGTTTTTT. Protein product: CAISESTPDRSSSSGELFF.

The chain recombines TRBV10-1 with TRBJ2-3; 9 bases line up with TRBD1. V lost 6 bases to trimming and J lost 2 bases; unmatched junction nucleotides: 6. The CDR3 covers 15 residues. Per the germline V gene, CDR1 is WNHNN and CDR2 is SYGVQD (reference sequence). This CDR3 is CASRAGTGTTDTQYF. For the CDR3, the DNA is TGCGCCAGCAGGGCCGGGACAGGGACCACAGATACGCAGTATTTT.